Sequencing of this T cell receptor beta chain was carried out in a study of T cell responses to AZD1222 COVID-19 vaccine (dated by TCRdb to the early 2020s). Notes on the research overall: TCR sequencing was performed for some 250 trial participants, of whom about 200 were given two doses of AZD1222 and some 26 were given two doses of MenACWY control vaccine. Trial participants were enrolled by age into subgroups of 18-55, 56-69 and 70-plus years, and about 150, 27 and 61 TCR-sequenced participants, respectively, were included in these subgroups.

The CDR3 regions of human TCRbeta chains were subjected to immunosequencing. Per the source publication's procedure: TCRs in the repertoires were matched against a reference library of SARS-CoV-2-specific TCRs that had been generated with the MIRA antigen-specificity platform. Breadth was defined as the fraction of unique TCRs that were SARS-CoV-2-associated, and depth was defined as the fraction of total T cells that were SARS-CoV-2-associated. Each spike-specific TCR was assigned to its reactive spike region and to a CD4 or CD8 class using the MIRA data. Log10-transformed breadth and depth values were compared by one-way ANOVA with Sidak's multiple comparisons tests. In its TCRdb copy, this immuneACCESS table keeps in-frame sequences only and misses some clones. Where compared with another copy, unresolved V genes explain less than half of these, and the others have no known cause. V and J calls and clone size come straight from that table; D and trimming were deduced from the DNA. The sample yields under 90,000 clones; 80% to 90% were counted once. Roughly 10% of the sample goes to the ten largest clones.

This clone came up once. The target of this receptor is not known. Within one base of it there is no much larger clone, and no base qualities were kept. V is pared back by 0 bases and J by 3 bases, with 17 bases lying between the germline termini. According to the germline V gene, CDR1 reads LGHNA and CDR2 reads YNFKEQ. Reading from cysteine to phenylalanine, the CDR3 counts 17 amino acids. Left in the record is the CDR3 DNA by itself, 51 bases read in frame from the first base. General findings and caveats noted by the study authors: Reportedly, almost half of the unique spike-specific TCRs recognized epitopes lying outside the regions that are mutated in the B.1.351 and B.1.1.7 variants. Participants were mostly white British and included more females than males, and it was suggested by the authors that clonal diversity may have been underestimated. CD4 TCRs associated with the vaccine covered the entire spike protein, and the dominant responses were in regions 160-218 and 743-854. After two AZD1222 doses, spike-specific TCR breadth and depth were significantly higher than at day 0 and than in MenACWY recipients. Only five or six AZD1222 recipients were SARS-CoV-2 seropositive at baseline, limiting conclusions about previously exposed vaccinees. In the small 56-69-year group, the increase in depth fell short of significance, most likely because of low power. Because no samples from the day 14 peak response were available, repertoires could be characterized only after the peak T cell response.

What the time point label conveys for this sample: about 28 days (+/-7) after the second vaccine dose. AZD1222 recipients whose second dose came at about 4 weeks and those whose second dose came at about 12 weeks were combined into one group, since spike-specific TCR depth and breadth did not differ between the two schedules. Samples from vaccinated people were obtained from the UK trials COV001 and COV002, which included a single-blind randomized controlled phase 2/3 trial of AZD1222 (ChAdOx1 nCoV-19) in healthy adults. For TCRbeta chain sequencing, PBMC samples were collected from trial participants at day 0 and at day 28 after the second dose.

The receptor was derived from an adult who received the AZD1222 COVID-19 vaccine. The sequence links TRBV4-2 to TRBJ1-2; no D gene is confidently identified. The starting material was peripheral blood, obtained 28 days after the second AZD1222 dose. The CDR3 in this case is CASSQDEEGAPYYGYTF. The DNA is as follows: TGTGCCAGCAGCCAAGATGAGGAGGGCGCCCCATACTATGGCTACACCTTC.